These T cell receptor beta chains were read from a single sample in a study of cytomegalovirus exposure and HLA in healthy donors. Only in-frame clones appear in the TCRdb table, and some are missing; sequencing was by immunoSEQ multiplex PCR. The sample carries about 98,000 clones, around four fifths recorded once. The sequenced sample was PBMCs. These receptors were taken from a man aged 40-49 years in good health and CMV-seronegative. CDR3s include the opening cysteine and the closing phenylalanine or tryptophan. The D gene is left open where the match is weak. Not every row has a clone size; where given, it reads once, few, many or a size class.

size,V,D,J,CDR3,DNA
NA,TRBV27,NA,TRBJ2-7,CASSRTDYYEQYF,TGTGCCAGCAGCAGGACAGACTACTACGAGCAGTACTTC
NA,TRBV10-3,NA,TRBJ1-5,CAISDEGQPQHF,TGTGCCATCAGTGATGAGGGACAGCCCCAGCATTTT
NA,TRBV2,NA,TRBJ1-1,CASTSGVGTEAFF,TGTGCCAGCACCTCCGGGGTCGGCACTGAAGCTTTCTTT
NA,TRBV4-3,TRBD2,TRBJ2-3,CASGGASGGFDTQYF,TGCGCCAGCGGTGGGGCTAGCGGGGGGTTTGATACGCAGTATTTT
NA,TRBV7-8,TRBD2,TRBJ2-5,CASSLGLPRGIETQYF,TGTGCCAGCAGCTTAGGTCTGCCGCGGGGGATAGAGACCCAGTACTTC
NA,TRBV2,NA,TRBJ1-1,CASSGSGGVYTEAFF,TGTGCCAGCAGTGGGTCTGGGGGGGTTTACACTGAAGCTTTCTTT
NA,TRBV7-2,NA,TRBJ2-7,CASSSSSYEQYF,TGTGCCAGCAGCTCGAGCTCCTACGAGCAGTACTTC
once,TRBV5-1,TRBD1,TRBJ2-7,CASSFGTGGSYEQYF,TGCGCCAGCAGCTTCGGGACAGGGGGTTCCTACGAGCAGTACTTC
NA,TRBV4-3,TRBD2,TRBJ2-7,CASSQVVLAGSYEQYF,TGCGCCAGCAGCCAAGTCGTACTAGCGGGCTCCTACGAGCAGTACTTC
NA,TRBV7-9,TRBD2,TRBJ2-2,CASRLSGGADTGELFF,TGTGCCAGCCGACTTAGCGGGGGGGCCGACACCGGGGAGCTGTTTTTT
NA,TRBV5-4,TRBD2,TRBJ2-1,CASSLGIWTSGGFGEQFF,TGTGCCAGCAGCTTGGGTATCTGGACTAGCGGGGGGTTCGGTGAGCAGTTCTTC
NA,TRBV13,TRBD2,TRBJ2-2,CASSSPLGLALPGEPFF,TGTGCCAGCAGCTCCCCCCTGGGACTAGCCTTGCCCGGGGAGCCGTTTTTT
few,TRBV5-4,TRBD2,TRBJ2-1,CASSLNLAGHVYNEQFF,TGTGCCAGCAGCTTGAATCTAGCGGGGCACGTCTACAATGAGCAGTTCTTC
NA,TRBV6-5,TRBD2,TRBJ2-5,CASSQNGLAEETQYF,TGTGCCAGCAGCCAAAACGGGCTAGCGGAAGAGACCCAGTACTTC
once,TRBV30,TRBD1,TRBJ1-1,CAWGRQGGTEAFF,TGTGCCTGGGGACGACAGGGAGGCACTGAAGCTTTCTTT
once,TRBV5-4,TRBD1,TRBJ2-5,CASSSQTGVETQYF,TGTGCCAGCAGCTCCCAGACAGGGGTCGAGACCCAGTACTTC
NA,TRBV5-4,TRBD2,TRBJ2-7,CASSSPGLAGYEQYF,TGTGCCAGCAGCTCGCCGGGACTAGCGGGGTACGAGCAGTACTTC
NA,TRBV27,NA,TRBJ1-2,CASSLVHEPKRGYTF,TGTGCCAGCAGTTTAGTCCACGAGCCCAAGCGGGGCTACACCTTC